The 28 T cell receptor beta chains below come from one sample, sequenced in a study of cytomegalovirus exposure and HLA in healthy donors. Measured with immunoSEQ multiplex PCR; TCRdb has only the in-frame clones, and not every one. The sample records tens of thousands of clones, 93% being singletons. The sample comprised PBMCs. These receptors originate from a woman aged 30 to 39 in good health and CMV-seronegative.

The rearrangement uses TRBV5-1 and TRBJ2-7, with 9 bases that match TRBD1. Germline V gene lookup returns CDR1 SGHRS and CDR2 YFSETQ. The junction had 8 bases not matched to a gene; V was cut back by 4 bases and J by 6 bases. The CDR3 is 14 residues long. The CDR3 DNA follows: TGCGCCAGCAGCCGGGGGACAGGGTCGACCGAGCAGTACTTC. Protein product: CASSRGTGSTEQYF.

In its sample, this clone was seen once. This chain connects TRBV27 to TRBJ1-1; 10 bases agree with TRBD1. V was clipped by 2 bases and J by 1 base; unmatched bases: 13. The CDR3 has 19 amino acids. Germline V gene lookup returns CDR1 MNHEY and CDR2 SMNVEV (reference sequence). CDR3 bases: TGTGCCAGCAGTTTAGCTCACCCGGGACAGGGGCCCGGGAACACTGAAGCTTTCTTT. This encodes CASSLAHPGQGPGNTEAFF.

V usage is TRBV27 and J usage is TRBJ2-2; 8 bases map to TRBD1. V lost 8 bases to trimming and J lost 1 base; unmatched junction nucleotides: 9. CDR1 and CDR2 from the germline V gene are MNHEY and SMNVEV (reference sequence). The CDR3 loop spans 16 amino acids. CDR3 amino acids: CASSPTGTGNTGELFF. The CDR3 region has the DNA TGTGCCAGCTCCCCGACCGGGACAGGGAACACCGGGGAGCTGTTTTTT.

This sequence joins TRBV5-1 and TRBJ2-6, with 9 bases aligning to TRBD2. This CDR3 contains 19 residues. Unmatched junction bases numbered 15, after V lost 6 bases and J lost 2 bases. Germline loops: CDR1 SGHRS, CDR2 YFSETQ. The DNA for the CDR3 is TGCGCCAGCACAGCGGGAGGCATATTCCAGGGGCCTGGGGCCAACGTCCTGACTTTC. Translated: CASTAGGIFQGPGANVLTF.

The chain carries TRBV6-5 and TRBJ2-7; 8 bases match TRBD1. This CDR3 is 11 amino acids long. Germline CDR1 reads MNHEY; CDR2 reads SVGAGI. The V gene end was trimmed by 6 bases and the J gene end by 6 bases; junction bases not matched to a gene: 1. Written as DNA, the CDR3 is TGTGCCAGCAGACAGGGGGTCGAGCAGTACTTC. Its translation is CASRQGVEQYF.

The CDR3 DNA sequence: TGTGCCAGCAGCTTAGGAACGCGGGGGGCCCAAGAGACCCAGTACTTC. Its protein is CASSLGTRGAQETQYF. The chain links TRBV11-2 to TRBJ2-5; 8 bases fit TRBD2. The V gene end was trimmed by 1 base and the J gene end by 1 base; junction bases not matched to a gene: 5. Germline CDR1 is SGHAT and CDR2 is FQNNGV. This CDR3 is 16 amino acids long.

The chain couples TRBV7-9 to TRBJ2-3; 9 bases match TRBD2. This CDR3 spans 13 amino acids. Germline assignment: CDR1 SEHNR and CDR2 FQNEAQ (reference sequence). Germline trimming cut 8 bases from V and 12 bases from J; bases unmatched to any gene: 12. The CDR3 nucleotides read TGTGCCAGCGCGGGGGGGGCCGGTCACAACCAGTATTTT. This sequence encodes CASAGGAGHNQYF.

This sequence joins TRBV21-1 and TRBJ2-4; the table's D call TRBD1 went unverified against the DNA. TRBV21-1 is given as a pseudogene. This CDR3 spans 15 amino acids. CDR3 nucleotides: TGTGCCAGCATTTGGGGGCTTACGGCCAAAAACATTCAGTACTTC. The encoded protein is CASIWGLTAKNIQYF.

This clone has only one observation. The J gene is TRBJ1-3, the V gene TRBV6-5; TRBD1 is a possible D gene (6 bases). Germline values: CDR1 MNHEY, CDR2 SVGAGI. The CDR3 is made up of 14 amino acids. Trimming removed 10 bases at V and 0 bases at J, with 13 bases between. The CDR3: CATRTGISGNTIYF. The CDR3 DNA follows: TGTGCCACTAGAACAGGGATCTCTGGAAACACCATATATTTT.

J is TRBJ2-3 and V is TRBV27; 10 bases line up with TRBD2. Germline V lookup: CDR1 MNHEY, CDR2 SMNVEV (reference sequence). With 6 bases clipped from V and 3 bases from J, the junction kept 12 bases outside the gene matches. This CDR3 comprises 17 residues. CDR3 bases: TGTGCCAGCAGCCAAATAAAAGCGGGGGGGAGGACAGATACGCAGTATTTT. Its protein is CASSQIKAGGRTDTQYF.

This clone was counted a few times. The chain is built from TRBV5-4 and TRBJ2-2, with D hard to call. This CDR3 region has 14 residues. Germline V gene lookup returns CDR1 SGHNT and CDR2 YYREEE (reference sequence). V was cut by 4 bases and J by 7 bases, with 14 bases left in between. The CDR3 reads CASSTNTELGELFF. As DNA, the CDR3 is TGTGCCAGCAGCACAAATACAGAGCTCGGGGAGCTGTTTTTT.

V gene TRBV11-1 combines with J gene TRBJ2-5, with 14 bases identical to TRBD2. CDR3 length: 15 residues. The germline CDR1 and CDR2 sequences are SGHAT and FQDESV (reference sequence). Trimming took 5 bases from V and 5 from J; bases not matched to a gene: 4. For the CDR3, the DNA is TGTGCCAGCAGCACCAGACTAGCGGGAGGGGAGACCCAGTACTTC. Residues: CASSTRLAGGETQYF.

Only one count was recorded for this clone. The rearrangement uses TRBV19 and TRBJ2-7, with D hard to call. Germline CDR1 is LNHDA and CDR2 is SQIVND (reference sequence). The CDR3 length is 14 residues. V was cut by 1 base and J by 4 bases, with 11 bases left in between. The CDR3 protein is CASSIGTRRYEQYF. Written as DNA, the CDR3 is TGTGCCAGTAGTATAGGAACACGTCGATACGAGCAGTACTTC.

The chain links TRBV10-1 to TRBJ2-1; 11 bases map to TRBD2. The CDR3 length is 15 residues. V lost 3 bases, J lost 6 bases, and 4 bases stayed unmatched. CDR1 WNHNN and CDR2 SYGVQD come from the germline V gene (reference sequence). For the CDR3, the DNA is TGCGCCAGCAGTGACGGGACTAGCGGTCCCAATGAGCAGTTCTTC. Amino acid sequence: CASSDGTSGPNEQFF.

The V and J genes are TRBV29-1 and TRBJ2-3, with TRBD2 identical over 13 bases. V was clipped by 3 bases and J by 0 bases; unmatched bases: 9. CDR3 size: 18 residues. Germline CDR1 is SQVTM and CDR2 is ANQGSEA. As DNA, the CDR3 is TGCAGCGTTGATACCTCTTGGACTAGCGGGAGTAGCACAGATACGCAGTATTTT. Translated, it gives CSVDTSWTSGSSTDTQYF.

The chain has TRBV18 and TRBJ2-5, with 8 bases matching TRBD1. Trimming cost V 3 bases and J 5 bases; bases outside gene matches: 8. Germline assignment: CDR1 KGHSH and CDR2 LQKENI. CDR3 length: 15 amino acids. As DNA, the CDR3 is TGTGCCAGCTCACCTACACAGACAGGGGCTGAGACCCAGTACTTC. Protein: CASSPTQTGAETQYF.

V and J are TRBV15 and TRBJ1-4, with a possible D match to TRBD1 (6 bases). The CDR3 has 16 amino acids. Germline CDR1 reads LNHNV; CDR2 reads YYDKDF (reference sequence). V dropped 2 bases and J dropped 8 bases, with 18 bases sitting between them. The CDR3 coding sequence is TGTGCCACCAGCAGAAGGACAGCCACGCAAGGCGAAAAACTGTTTTTT. The encoded protein is CATSRRTATQGEKLFF.

V gene TRBV27 combines with J gene TRBJ2-1, with TRBD1 matching over 7 bases. The CDR3 has 15 amino acids. CDR1 MNHEY and CDR2 SMNVEV come from the germline V gene (reference sequence). The V gene end was trimmed by 3 bases and the J gene end by 5 bases; junction bases not matched to a gene: 7. The CDR3 DNA reads TGTGCCAGCAGTTTGCAGGGGGACAAAAACAATGAGCAGTTCTTC. Its protein is CASSLQGDKNNEQFF.

The sample holds a few counts of this clone. This chain connects TRBV28 to TRBJ1-1; tentative D call: TRBD1 (5 bases). CDR1 and CDR2 (germline): MDHEN, SYDVKM. The CDR3 is 12 amino acids. The ends were cut back, 3 bases at V and 9 bases at J, with 11 bases in the middle. The CDR3 sequence: CASSFNQGKAFF. CDR3 sequence (DNA): TGTGCCAGCAGTTTTAACCAGGGCAAAGCTTTCTTT.

The chain couples TRBV27 to TRBJ2-2; 10 nucleotides line up with TRBD2. With 2 bases clipped from V and 5 bases from J, the junction kept 5 bases outside the gene matches. The CDR3 has 16 amino acids. Germline V gene data show CDR1 as MNHEY and CDR2 as SMNVEV (reference sequence). The CDR3 protein is CASSLISGGGTGELFF. The CDR3 DNA is TGTGCCAGCAGTTTAATCAGCGGGGGGGGGACCGGGGAGCTGTTTTTT.

The sample holds one count of this clone. The chain couples TRBV7-2 to TRBJ1-5; tentative D call: TRBD1 (6 bases). The CDR3 length is 15 residues. The germline V gene encodes CDR1 SGHTA and CDR2 FQGNSA. The ends were cut back, 2 bases at V and 4 bases at J, with 12 bases in the middle. Here the CDR3 DNA reads TGTGCCAGCAGCTTACTCTACAGGGCTAATCAGCCCCAGCATTTT. This encodes CASSLLYRANQPQHF.

The chain couples TRBV6-5 to TRBJ1-5, with a possible D match to TRBD1 (5 bases). Germline-derived CDR1 and CDR2 are MNHEY and SVGAGI. The CDR3 contains 14 residues. With 5 bases removed from V and 3 bases from J, the gap between germline ends came to 11 bases. The CDR3 loop is CASSVDTVNQPQHF. CDR3 DNA sequence: TGTGCCAGCAGTGTGGACACAGTCAATCAGCCCCAGCATTTT.

The chain links TRBV10-2 to TRBJ1-4; D unresolved. V dropped 9 bases and J dropped 5 bases, with 16 bases sitting between them. This CDR3 has 14 residues. Germline CDR1 is WSHSY and CDR2 is SAAADI. CDR3 loop: CASTPVWRNEKLFF. DNA of the CDR3: TGCGCCAGTACTCCGGTGTGGAGGAATGAAAAACTGTTTTTT.

This chain connects TRBV28 to TRBJ1-2; TRBD1 agrees at 9 bases. CDR1 MDHEN and CDR2 SYDVKM come from the germline V gene. The J segment lost 5 bases and the V segment lost 6 bases, leaving 16 bases of the junction unmatched. This CDR3 spans 17 amino acids. The CDR3 reads CASSHPLQGANAYGYTF. DNA of the CDR3: TGTGCCAGCAGCCACCCCTTACAGGGGGCAAACGCTTATGGCTACACCTTC.

V gene TRBV6-6 combines with J gene TRBJ1-5, with a tentative D call TRBD1 (5 bases). V was pared by 6 bases and J by 5 bases, with 17 bases between. The length of the CDR3 is 15 residues. Germline CDR1 MNHNY, CDR2 SVGAGI (reference sequence). The CDR3, as DNA: TGTGCCAGCAGCTACACTTGGGGAGGGGATCAGCCCCAGCATTTT. Translating gives CASSYTWGGDQPQHF.

This chain uses TRBV19 with TRBJ1-2, with 9 bases that match TRBD1. Trimming at V came to 6 bases and at J to 8 bases, leaving 7 bases not matched to a gene. The CDR3 totals 13 residues. Germline-derived CDR1 and CDR2 are LNHDA and SQIVND (reference sequence). The CDR3 region is CASRLTGGDGYTF. CDR3 in DNA: TGTGCCAGTAGGCTGACAGGGGGAGACGGCTACACCTTC.

The chain carries TRBV7-9 and TRBJ1-2, with 7 bases that match TRBD1. Germline CDR1 and CDR2: SEHNR and FQNEAQ (reference sequence). Germline trimming cut 1 base from V and 7 bases from J; bases unmatched to any gene: 12. The CDR3 is 16 residues long. This chain's CDR3 is CASSLESGQWWVGYTF. CDR3 nucleotides: TGTGCCAGCAGCTTAGAATCGGGACAGTGGTGGGTTGGCTACACCTTC.

The genes are TRBV23-1 and TRBJ2-5, with 10 bases that match TRBD2. TRBV23-1 is filed as an ORF, its function uncertain. The CDR3 has 16 residues. After removal of 3 bases from V and 5 bases from J, the junction contained 9 bases not matched to a gene. Here the CDR3 DNA reads TGCGCCAGCAGTCACTGGACTAGCGGATGCGGGGAGACCCAGTACTTC. Encoded protein: CASSHWTSGCGETQYF.